This T cell receptor (beta chain) comes out of a study of blood T cell repertoires in COVID-19. The data were produced by immunoSEQ multiplex PCR, yet TCRdb's version contains in-frame clones alone and is incomplete. The sample includes approximately 89,000 clones, 60% to 85% of them seen just once. V was trimmed by 0 bases and J by 2 bases, leaving 9 bases between them. Germline V gives CDR1 MNHEY, CDR2 SVGEGT. This CDR3 spans 15 amino acids. The source of this sequence is a human donor in a cohort sampled during active COVID-19. Sequencing was performed on peripheral blood. The rearrangement uses TRBV6-2 or TRBV6-3 and TRBJ2-3; D is unresolved. The CDR3: CASSYSARDTDTQYF. In DNA, the CDR3 is TGTGCCAGCAGTTACTCCGCCCGCGACACAGATACGCAGTATTTT.